This T cell receptor beta chain was identified during a study of vaccination effects on CD4 cells after COVID-19. Subsequent to a culture period of around 10 days, CD4+ T cells were isolated. Participants were vaccinated with two doses of either the BNT162b2 or mRNA-1273 vaccine. Vaccine recipients had no previous SARS-CoV-2 infection; their nucleocapsid antibodies were negative. Concerning this clone itself: Its antigen is undetermined.

Profiling relied on immunoSEQ multiplex PCR, and the TCRdb table lists in-frame clones only, not all of them. The sample includes around 62,000 clones, roughly 81% seen only once; the top ten take 2% to 2.5%. Germline V gene data show CDR1 as SGHDT and CDR2 as YYEEEE. V was cut by 3 bases and J by 5 bases, with 12 bases left in between. The CDR3 sequence is 14 residues long. V and J are TRBV5-6 and TRBJ1-3, with a tentative D call TRBD1 (6 bases). This TCR derives from a human donor who received a COVID-19 vaccine. This specimen consisted of CD4+ T cells from PBMCs cultured without peptide, obtained after COVID-19 vaccination. CDR3 sequence reads: CASSSPGERNTIYF. CDR3 bases: TGTGCCAGCAGCTCCCCAGGGGAGAGAAACACCATATATTTT.